This TCR beta chain originates from a study of cytomegalovirus exposure and HLA in healthy donors. V lost 10 bases, J lost 6 bases, and 18 bases lay in between. The CDR3 has 13 residues. Germline assignment: CDR1 WNHNN and CDR2 SYGVQD (reference sequence). 60 Vbeta and 13 Jbeta primers were used in PCR. The protocol was immunoSEQ multiplex PCR, while the TCRdb copy is restricted to in-frame clones and leaves out a portion. The data show some 120,000 clones, about 80% seen once. Worth noting for this clone: Its specificity is unknown.

Study conclusions and caveats: TRBV6-2, TRBV6-3 and some other V segments were unresolvable in 87-base-pair reads. V- and J-gene trimming in TCR beta was tied to a missense DCLRE1C variant by an analysis performed later. The study put about 180 TCR beta chains on its list as cytomegalovirus-associated.

Samples came from healthy bone marrow donors. The sample was PBMCs. This clonotype was sampled from a man aged 25 to 40 in good health and CMV-seronegative. The genes are TRBV10-1 and TRBJ1-1; D is possibly TRBD1 (5 bases). CDR3 region: CATEMGRASEAFF. Here the CDR3 DNA reads TGCGCCACGGAAATGGGGCGAGCGTCTGAAGCTTTCTTT.